The T cell receptor (beta chain) under discussion was sequenced for a study of shared clonotypes between healthy human individuals. Whole-study context: Aged 18 to 49, the donors were a couple of women and a few men. Findings and limits, study-wide: Enrolling few donors narrowed the genetic and exposure-history diversity that was represented.

TCRdb's table, derived via immunoSEQ multiplex PCR, lists solely in-frame clones and lacks some. Seen here are over 2 million clones, roughly 92% observed once, and the top ten hold about 0.41%. CDR3 size: 16 residues. Regarding this clone: Its antigen is unknown.

Material: naive CD4+ T cells from PBMCs. Subset specified: CD45RA+ positively selected. The source is a man in his late teens or twenties in good health. Some clones in this sample may be carry-over from other donors' samples. The chain couples TRBV21-1 to TRBJ1-5. TRBV21-1 is reported as a pseudogene. This CDR3 reads CASSKGPGAGNQPQHF. The CDR3 nucleotides read TGTGCCAGCAGCAAAGGACCAGGGGCGGGGAATCAGCCCCAGCATTTT.